The 13 T cell receptor beta chains reported below all come from one sample, sequenced in a study of regulatory T cells in long-lasting Graves disease. Both iRepertoire HTBI primers and Arm-PCR of CDR3 regions were used to build the TCR beta libraries. TCRdb redid the calling of the multiplex PCR reads with MiXCR, one entry per CDR3 protein. The table lists about 540,000 distinct CDR3 sequences, approximately 13% of them singletons. Regarding time point: newly diagnosed GD, antithyroid drugs for less than 3 months. The TCR library used RNA extracted from PBMCs. These same data were also listed under a study on T cells in Graves' hyperthyroidism and ophthalmopathy.

Sample: peripheral blood mononuclear cells (PBMCs), taken at new diagnosis, from a patient treated with antithyroid drugs. These receptors all stem from a young man with Graves disease.

This clonotype has at least ten counts. The chain is built from TRBV19 and TRBJ2-2; TRBD2 is a possible D gene (5 bases). The germline CDR1 and CDR2 sequences are LNHDA and SQIVND (reference sequence). The CDR3 totals 16 residues. V dropped 5 bases and J dropped 5 bases, with 18 bases sitting between them. CDR3: CASSSTLPQRTGELFF. CDR3 DNA sequence: TGTGCCAGTAGTTCTACCCTACCTCAGCGGACCGGGGAGCTGTTTTTT.

The rearrangement uses TRBV5-6 and TRBJ2-1; 8 positions match TRBD2. Trimming at V came to 0 bases and at J to 2 bases, leaving 4 bases not matched to a gene. This CDR3 contains 16 residues. The germline CDR1 and CDR2 sequences are SGHDT and YYEEEE. CDR3 in DNA: TGTGCCAGCAGCTTGGGCCCTAGCGGGCCCTACAATGAGCAGTTCTTC. Translating gives CASSLGPSGPYNEQFF.

At least ten counts were recorded for this clonotype. This chain links TRBV7-9 with TRBJ1-5; D not certain. Trimming cost V 5 bases and J 4 bases, with 12 bases left between them. The V gene's germline CDR1 is SEHNR and CDR2 FQNEAQ (reference sequence). The CDR3 covers 14 residues. Here the CDR3 reads CASSQDRGNQPQHF. Written as DNA, the CDR3 is TGTGCCAGCAGCCAAGATCGAGGGAATCAGCCCCAGCATTTT.

This clonotype was recorded a few times. The rearrangement uses TRBV19 and TRBJ2-1, with a possible D match to TRBD2 (7 bases). V was cut by 5 bases and J by 7 bases, with 15 bases left in between. Per the germline V gene, CDR1 is LNHDA and CDR2 is SQIVND (reference sequence). This CDR3 region has 14 residues. The CDR3: CASSFRGARNEQFF. CDR3 bases: TGTGCCAGTAGTTTTCGGGGGGCTCGAAATGAGCAGTTCTTC.

This clonotype was found many times. The chain has TRBV12-3 or TRBV12-4 and TRBJ1-5; 9 positions match TRBD1. The CDR3 is 15 amino acids. V was clipped by 7 bases and J by 1 base; unmatched bases: 5. CDR3 sequence: CASTRGQGSNQPQHF. The CDR3 DNA follows: TGTGCCAGCACCCGGGGACAGGGCAGCAATCAGCCCCAGCATTTT.

This clonotype was counted many times. The rearrangement links TRBV19 to TRBJ2-3; 8 bases match TRBD1. This CDR3 is built from 15 residues. Germline CDR1 and CDR2: LNHDA and SQIVND (reference sequence). J was trimmed by 6 bases and V by 5 bases; bases with no gene match: 10. The CDR3: CASSGRQGSLDTQYF. In nucleotides, the CDR3 is TGTGCCAGTAGTGGGAGACAGGGGTCTCTGGATACGCAGTATTTT.

The chain joins TRBV5-5 to TRBJ1-3; a possible D gene is TRBD1 (5 bases). The V end lost 2 bases, the J end lost 0 bases, and 9 bases lay between the germline ends. The CDR3 loop spans 15 amino acids. Germline lookup yields CDR1 SGHKS and CDR2 YYEKEE (reference sequence). CDR3 nucleotide sequence: TGTGCCAGCAGCTTATTGGGACCCTCTGGAAACACCATATATTTT. Translated: CASSLLGPSGNTIYF.

This clonotype showed up many times. This chain joins TRBV6-1 and TRBJ2-3, with D possibly being TRBD2 (5 bases). CDR3 length: 13 residues. Germline CDR1 MNHNS, CDR2 SASEGT. With 8 bases removed from V and 0 bases from J, the gap between germline ends came to 9 bases. This CDR3 is CASWEPSTDTQYF. The DNA for the CDR3 is TGTGCCAGCTGGGAGCCCAGCACAGATACGCAGTATTTT.

This clonotype was seen ten or more times. J is TRBJ1-5 and V is TRBV6-1, with a weak D call TRBD1 (5 bases). The CDR3 runs 15 residues. V was shortened by 5 bases and J by 0 bases, with 11 bases between the two germline ends. Germline-derived CDR1 and CDR2 are MNHNS and SASEGT. In DNA, the CDR3 is TGTGCCAGCAGTCCCGGGGGGTTTAGCAATCAGCCCCAGCATTTT. Amino acids: CASSPGGFSNQPQHF.

The rearrangement links TRBV7-2 to TRBJ2-7, with D maybe TRBD2 (6 bases). CDR3 length: 15 residues. Per germline, CDR1 SGHTA and CDR2 FQGNSA. Deletions cut 5 bases from V and 3 bases from J, with 17 bases between. The CDR3 sequence: CASSLKLAGLYEQYF. CDR3 coding DNA: TGTGCCAGCAGCCTTAAACTAGCTGGACTCTACGAGCAGTACTTC.

The chain uses TRBV10-1 and TRBJ2-1, with 11 bases lining up with TRBD1. The trim removed 8 bases at V and 7 bases at J, leaving 4 bases unmatched. The CDR3 is 13 amino acids. From germline, CDR1 is WNHNN and CDR2 SYGVQD (reference sequence). CDR3 residues: CASLGTGGNEQFF. Written as DNA, the CDR3 is TGCGCCAGCCTCGGGACAGGGGGGAATGAGCAGTTCTTC.

This clonotype appeared many times. V is TRBV2 and J is TRBJ2-3; 11 bases agree with TRBD2. Trimming cost V 1 base and J 14 bases; bases outside gene matches: 14. In germline, CDR1 is SNHLY, CDR2 FYNNEI. The CDR3 is 16 amino acids. CDR3 nucleotides: TGTGCCAGCAGTGAAGATCGACTCCTTACTAGCGGGAGTTCGTATTTT. As protein: CASSEDRLLTSGSSYF.

This clonotype was found many times. The chain uses TRBV7-2 and TRBJ2-1; TRBD2 is a possible D gene (5 bases). With 1 base removed from V and 5 bases from J, the gap between germline ends came to 12 bases. Germline V gives CDR1 SGHTA, CDR2 FQGNSA. The CDR3 contains 15 residues. This CDR3 reads CASSLGRRFDNEQFF. The CDR3 DNA reads TGTGCCAGCAGCTTAGGTAGGAGGTTCGACAATGAGCAGTTCTTC.